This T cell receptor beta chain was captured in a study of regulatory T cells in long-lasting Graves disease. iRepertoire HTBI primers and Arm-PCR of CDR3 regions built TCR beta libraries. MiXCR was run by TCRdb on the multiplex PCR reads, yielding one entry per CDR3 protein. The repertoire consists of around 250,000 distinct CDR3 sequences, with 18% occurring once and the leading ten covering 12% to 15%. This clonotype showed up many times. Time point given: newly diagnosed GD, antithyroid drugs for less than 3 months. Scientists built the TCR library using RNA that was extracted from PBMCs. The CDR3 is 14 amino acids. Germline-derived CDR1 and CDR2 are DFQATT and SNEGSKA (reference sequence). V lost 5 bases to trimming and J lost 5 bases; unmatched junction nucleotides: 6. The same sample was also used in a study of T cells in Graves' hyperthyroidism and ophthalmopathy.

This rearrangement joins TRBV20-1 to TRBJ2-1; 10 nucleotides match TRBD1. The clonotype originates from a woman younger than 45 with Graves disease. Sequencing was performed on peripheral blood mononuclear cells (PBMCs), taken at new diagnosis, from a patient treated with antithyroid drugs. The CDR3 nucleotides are TGCAGTGCTGTCTCCGGGACAGGGGACAATGAGCAGTTCTTC. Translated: CSAVSGTGDNEQFF.